This T cell receptor beta chain is drawn from a study of tissue T cells after allogeneic stem cell transplantation. Study findings and constraints: In patients and mice, blood and spleen missed much of tissue repertoire. Some tissue clones might be persisting host cells; their alloreactivity or antigen specificity was not determined.

Time point here: mouse harvest day 14 after allogeneic transplant. Mouse grafts combined 10^7 T-cell-depleted bone marrow cells with 10^6 splenic CD5+ T cells. B6 (H2b) cells into BALB/c (H2d) mice; tissues taken at day 7 or 14. Points on this clone: Its antigen remains unknown. Any gene name here is a mouse gene name. The CDR3 end lies 1 residue beyond the end of the read and is filled in from the germline J gene.

V was pared by 3 bases and J by 1 base, with 8 bases between. The CDR3 loop spans 14 amino acids. Germline loops: CDR1 NSQYPW, CDR2 LRSPGD (reference sequence). Only in-frame clones appear in the TCRdb table, and some are missing; sequencing was by immunoSEQ multiplex PCR. The sample includes around 1,600 clones, about 44% of them seen just once. Input material: spleen. The V gene is TRBV1, the J gene TRBJ2-5; either TRBD1 or TRBD2 may fit D (5 bases each). This receptor was identified in a female BALB/c mouse given C57BL/6 T cells with graft-versus-host disease after an allogeneic hematopoietic cell transplant. CDR3 DNA (partial): TGCACCTGCAGTGCGCCGGGACACCAAGACACCCAGTAC. Its protein product is CTCSAPGHQDTQY. The complete CDR3 reads CTCSAPGHQDTQYF.